This T cell receptor beta chain was retrieved from a study of blood T cell repertoires in COVID-19. For the study at large: Acute and convalescent COVID-19 specimens originated in the United States, Italy and Spain. T cells, B-cell-depleted T cells, or PBMCs supplied cDNA or gDNA.

Participants came from fewer than 25 US areas, aged about 18 to 95 years. Two negative PCRs, clearance, or symptom resolution had been documented for recovered Cohort 3 donors. Germline V gene data show CDR1 as KGHDR and CDR2 as SFDVKD. V was clipped by 3 bases and J by 3 bases, with 10 bases between them. The CDR3 has 14 residues. Method: immunoSEQ multiplex PCR; TCRdb's copy keeps in-frame clones and lacks some. Among 220,000 or so clones listed, 84% were seen once. Sequencing was done on a sample of PBMCs or T cells enriched from blood (not recorded which). The gene calls are TRBV24-1 and TRBJ2-5; D remains unclear. The sequence was collected from a middle-aged woman who had recovered from COVID-19. The CDR3 spells CATSDPYTKETQYF. DNA for the CDR3: TGTGCCACCAGTGATCCGTACACTAAAGAGACCCAGTACTTC.